This T cell receptor beta chain was identified during a study of control samples from healthy donors and cancer patients. The assay was immunoSEQ multiplex PCR, and TCRdb's table has in-frame clones only and misses some. This sample has 170,000 or so clones, with approximately 94% found just once. This CDR3 has 14 amino acids. The germline gives CDR1 SGHTA, CDR2 FQGNSA. V shed 2 bases and J shed 1 base, with 8 bases lying between them. The sequenced material came from blood. This chain uses TRBV7-2 with TRBJ1-1, with D possibly being TRBD1 (6 bases). This receptor was obtained from a woman aged 18-29 years in good health. Written as DNA, the CDR3 is TGTGCCAGCAGCTTAACAGGGCCGAACACTGAAGCTTTCTTT. This encodes CASSLTGPNTEAFF. Looking up the rest from reference TRBV7-2 and TRBJ1-1 gives the full variable domain: GAGVSQSPSNKVTEKGKDVELRCDPISGHTALYWYRQSLGQGLEFLIYFQGNSAPDKSGLPSDRFSAERTGGSVSTLTIQRTQQEDSAVYLCASSLTGPNTEAFFGQGTRLTVV.